The clone carrying this T cell receptor (beta chain) was seen just once. Its antigen remains unknown. The data stem from a study of vaccination and CD4 T cells after COVID-19. About the study: Participants were given two doses of BNT162b2 or mRNA-1273 vaccine. The authors used overlapping spike peptides from SARS-CoV-2, HCoV-NL63, HCoV-OC43 and HCoV-229E to stimulate cells.

Sample treatment: approximately nine-day PBMC culture with coronavirus spike peptide pools or control peptides (ViraFEST assay). More than 1.5 million PBMCs per well were cultured with 10 IU/ml IL-2 and 8.5 to 10 ug/ml peptide pools. Trimming shortened V by 4 bases and J by 7 bases, and 11 bases separated the two germline ends. Germline assignment: CDR1 SQVTM and CDR2 ANQGSEA. The CDR3 consists of 12 residues. The Oncomine TCR Beta short-read assay sequenced DNA from cultured CD4+ T cells. One entry per CDR3 protein, called by TCRdb with MiXCR from the PCR reads. Among a few thousand distinct CDR3 sequences listed, roughly a fifth were seen once.

The receptor was derived from a human donor who had recovered from COVID-19. V is TRBV29-1 and J is TRBJ1-5; a possible D gene is TRBD1 (5 bases). Specimen: CD4+ T cells from blood, cultured in vitro. In DNA form, the CDR3 reads TGCAGCGTTGGGGGGGTTAAACAGCCCCAGCATTTT. Protein sequence: CSVGGVKQPQHF. Supplemented by reference TRBV29-1 and TRBJ1-5, the full variable domain reads SAVISQKPSRDICQRGTSLTIQCQVDSQVTMMFWYRQQPGQSLTLIATANQGSEATYESGFVIDKFPISRPNLTFSTLTVSNMSPEDSSIYLCSVGGVKQPQHFGDGTRLSIL.